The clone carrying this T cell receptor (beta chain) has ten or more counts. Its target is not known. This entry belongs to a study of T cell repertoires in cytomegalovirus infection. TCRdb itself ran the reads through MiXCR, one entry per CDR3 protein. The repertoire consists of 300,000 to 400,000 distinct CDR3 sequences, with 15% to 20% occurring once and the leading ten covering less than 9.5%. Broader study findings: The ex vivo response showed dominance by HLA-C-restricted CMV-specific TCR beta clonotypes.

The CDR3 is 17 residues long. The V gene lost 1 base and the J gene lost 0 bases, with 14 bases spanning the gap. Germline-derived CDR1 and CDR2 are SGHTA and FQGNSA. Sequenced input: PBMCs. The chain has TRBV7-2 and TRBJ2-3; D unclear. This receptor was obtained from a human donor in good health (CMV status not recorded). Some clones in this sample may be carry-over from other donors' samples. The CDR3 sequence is CASSLVFGLGSTDTQYF. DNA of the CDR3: TGTGCCAGCAGCTTAGTTTTTGGTCTGGGAAGCACAGATACGCAGTATTTT.